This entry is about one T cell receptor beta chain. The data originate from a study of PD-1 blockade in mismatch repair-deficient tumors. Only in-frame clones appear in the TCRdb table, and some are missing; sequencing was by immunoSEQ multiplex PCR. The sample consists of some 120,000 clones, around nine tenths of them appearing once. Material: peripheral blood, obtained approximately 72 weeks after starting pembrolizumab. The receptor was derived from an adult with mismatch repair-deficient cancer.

As DNA, the CDR3 is TGTGCCAGCAGCTTCATATCTAACTATGGCTACACCTTC. This codes for CASSFISNYGYTF. The chain has TRBV7-2 and TRBJ1-2; D not resolved. Trimming shortened V by 3 bases and J by 0 bases, and 5 bases separated the two germline ends. Per germline, CDR1 SGHTA and CDR2 FQGNSA. This CDR3 region has 13 residues.